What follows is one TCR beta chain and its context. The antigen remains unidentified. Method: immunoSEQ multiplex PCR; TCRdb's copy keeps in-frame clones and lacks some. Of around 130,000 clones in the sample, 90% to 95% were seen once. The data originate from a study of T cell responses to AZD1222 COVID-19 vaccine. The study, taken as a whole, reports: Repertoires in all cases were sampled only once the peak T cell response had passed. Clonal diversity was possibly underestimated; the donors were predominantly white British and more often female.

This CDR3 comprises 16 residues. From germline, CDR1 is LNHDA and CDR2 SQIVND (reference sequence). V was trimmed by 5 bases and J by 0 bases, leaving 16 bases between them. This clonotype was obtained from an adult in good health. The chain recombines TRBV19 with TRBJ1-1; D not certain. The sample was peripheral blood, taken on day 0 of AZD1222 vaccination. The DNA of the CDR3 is TGTGCCAGTAGTCGAGGAAGGTCAGAATTGAACACTGAAGCTTTCTTT. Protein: CASSRGRSELNTEAFF.